A selection of T cell receptor beta chains follows, all from one sample in a study of blood T cell repertoires in COVID-19. Profiled with immunoSEQ multiplex PCR; TCRdb holds only in-frame clones, not every one. The data show roughly 150,000 clones, about four fifths seen once. The source material was peripheral blood. These receptors all stem from a woman aged 60-75 years with COVID-19, enrolled during active disease. Each CDR3 is given with its conserved first and last residue. The order of the fields is CDR3 protein, CDR3 DNA, V gene, D gene, J gene, clone size. A D gene is named only where the DNA matches it firmly. Size is omitted from some rows. Given values are once, few, many or a class for expanded clones.

CDR3 protein: CASSISREGTQYF
CDR3 DNA: TGTGCCAGTAGTATTTCAAGGGAGGGGACCCAGTACTTC
V gene: TRBV19
D gene: TRBD2
J gene: TRBJ2-5
clone size: NA

CDR3 protein: CASSRLSGNEQFF
CDR3 DNA: TGTGCTAGCTCCAGGCTCTCTGGCAATGAGCAGTTCTTC
V gene: TRBV18
D gene: NA
J gene: TRBJ2-1
clone size: NA

CDR3 protein: CAISGSGGTDYGYTF
CDR3 DNA: TGTGCCATCAGTGGATCAGGGGGCACGGACTATGGCTACACCTTC
V gene: TRBV10-3
D gene: TRBD1
J gene: TRBJ1-2
clone size: once

CDR3 protein: CSARVRYEQYF
CDR3 DNA: TGCAGTGCTAGAGTGCGCTACGAGCAGTACTTC
V gene: TRBV20-1
D gene: NA
J gene: TRBJ2-7
clone size: NA

CDR3 protein: CASSPGEGRGTGELFF
CDR3 DNA: TGTGCCAGCAGCCCCGGGGAGGGGCGGGGGACCGGGGAGCTGTTTTTT
V gene: TRBV5-4
D gene: TRBD2
J gene: TRBJ2-2
clone size: NA

CDR3 protein: CASSLSPQPQHF
CDR3 DNA: TGTGCCAGCAGTTTGAGCCCTCAGCCCCAGCATTTT
V gene: TRBV28
D gene: NA
J gene: TRBJ1-5
clone size: NA

CDR3 protein: CATSSSGSNTYEQYF
CDR3 DNA: TGTGCCACCAGTTCTAGCGGGAGTAACACCTACGAGCAGTACTTC
V gene: TRBV24-1
D gene: TRBD2
J gene: TRBJ2-7
clone size: NA

CDR3 protein: CAIKSGNYGYTF
CDR3 DNA: TGTGCCATCAAATCAGGGAACTATGGCTACACCTTC
V gene: TRBV10-3
D gene: NA
J gene: TRBJ1-2
clone size: few

CDR3 protein: CASSEALRGSGSGSPYEQYF
CDR3 DNA: TGTGCCAGCAGTGAAGCCCTCCGTGGTAGCGGGAGTGGAAGTCCCTACGAGCAGTACTTC
V gene: TRBV2
D gene: TRBD2
J gene: TRBJ2-7
clone size: NA

CDR3 protein: CASSQGSVAPGLAGGSYNEQFF
CDR3 DNA: TGTGCCAGCAGCCAAGGTTCGGTTGCCCCCGGATTAGCGGGGGGATCCTACAATGAGCAGTTCTTC
V gene: TRBV3-1/TRBV3-2
D gene: TRBD2
J gene: TRBJ2-1
clone size: NA

CDR3 protein: CASSPSGDYGYTF
CDR3 DNA: TGCGCCAGCAGCCCCTCAGGGGACTATGGCTACACCTTC
V gene: TRBV5-1
D gene: NA
J gene: TRBJ1-2
clone size: NA

CDR3 protein: CASSETSGTETQYF
CDR3 DNA: TGTGCCAGTAGTGAGACTAGCGGGACGGAGACCCAGTACTTC
V gene: TRBV19
D gene: TRBD2
J gene: TRBJ2-5
clone size: NA

CDR3 protein: CAWSRVAPGTDTQYF
CDR3 DNA: TGTGCCTGGAGCCGGGTGGCGCCTGGCACAGATACGCAGTATTTT
V gene: TRBV30
D gene: NA
J gene: TRBJ2-3
clone size: NA

CDR3 protein: CASGGGTQSSYEQYF
CDR3 DNA: TGTGCCAGCGGGGGGGGGACCCAGAGCTCCTACGAGCAGTACTTC
V gene: TRBV27
D gene: TRBD2
J gene: TRBJ2-7
clone size: NA

CDR3 protein: CASSLGLAGSNSPLHF
CDR3 DNA: TGTGCCAGCAGCTTGGGACTTGCGGGGAGCAATTCACCCCTCCACTTT
V gene: TRBV5-4
D gene: NA
J gene: TRBJ1-6
clone size: NA

CDR3 protein: CASSSPGGGYGYTF
CDR3 DNA: TGTGCCAGCAGCTCCCCGGGGGGCGGCTATGGCTACACCTTC
V gene: TRBV7-2
D gene: NA
J gene: TRBJ1-2
clone size: NA

CDR3 protein: CAWTPPRGTYEQYF
CDR3 DNA: TGTGCCTGGACCCCTCCCAGGGGCACCTACGAGCAGTACTTC
V gene: TRBV30
D gene: NA
J gene: TRBJ2-7
clone size: NA

CDR3 protein: CASSTGTGYSGANVLTF
CDR3 DNA: TGTGCTAGCAGCACGGGGACAGGTTACTCTGGGGCCAACGTCCTGACTTTC
V gene: TRBV7-7
D gene: TRBD1
J gene: TRBJ2-6
clone size: NA

CDR3 protein: CAITGTGQGNTIYF
CDR3 DNA: TGTGCCATCACGGGGACAGGGCAAGGAAACACCATATATTTT
V gene: TRBV10-3
D gene: TRBD1
J gene: TRBJ1-3
clone size: NA

CDR3 protein: CSVGTSTDTQYF
CDR3 DNA: TGCAGCGTTGGGACTAGCACAGATACGCAGTATTTT
V gene: TRBV29-1
D gene: NA
J gene: TRBJ2-3
clone size: NA

CDR3 protein: CASTDDRGGSNYGYTF
CDR3 DNA: TGTGCCAGCACTGACGACAGGGGCGGTTCTAACTATGGCTACACCTTC
V gene: TRBV28
D gene: TRBD1
J gene: TRBJ1-2
clone size: NA

CDR3 protein: CASSGLSTGGYTF
CDR3 DNA: TGTGCCAGTTCAGGACTTTCAACGGGTGGCTACACCTTC
V gene: TRBV27
D gene: NA
J gene: TRBJ1-2
clone size: NA

CDR3 protein: CASSPTGYNYGYTF
CDR3 DNA: TGTGCCAGCAGTCCGACAGGGTATAACTATGGCTACACCTTC
V gene: TRBV11-2
D gene: TRBD1
J gene: TRBJ1-2
clone size: NA

CDR3 protein: CASSLEGPLTHEQFF
CDR3 DNA: TGTGCCAGCAGCCTGGAGGGGCCCCTAACGCATGAGCAGTTCTTC
V gene: TRBV5-8
D gene: NA
J gene: TRBJ2-1
clone size: NA

CDR3 protein: CASSLTEDRGNEQFF
CDR3 DNA: TGTGCCAGCAGCCTTACTGAGGACAGGGGCAATGAGCAGTTCTTC
V gene: TRBV7-3
D gene: TRBD1
J gene: TRBJ2-1
clone size: NA

CDR3 protein: CASSFGLAEPYEQYF
CDR3 DNA: TGTGCCAGCAGTTTTGGACTAGCGGAACCCTACGAGCAGTACTTC
V gene: TRBV5-4
D gene: TRBD2
J gene: TRBJ2-7
clone size: NA

CDR3 protein: CASSRTYNEQFF
CDR3 DNA: TGTGCCAGCAGCAGGACCTACAATGAGCAGTTCTTC
V gene: TRBV6-5
D gene: NA
J gene: TRBJ2-1
clone size: NA

CDR3 protein: CASSLGSDQPQHF
CDR3 DNA: TGTGCCAGCAGCTTGGGGAGTGATCAGCCCCAGCATTTT
V gene: TRBV5-4
D gene: NA
J gene: TRBJ1-5
clone size: NA

CDR3 protein: CASSRTGMRVEAFF
CDR3 DNA: TGTGCCAGCAGTAGGACAGGGATGCGGGTCGAAGCTTTCTTT
V gene: TRBV9
D gene: TRBD1
J gene: TRBJ1-1
clone size: few

CDR3 protein: CATTLYGASTDTQYF
CDR3 DNA: TGTGCCACCACCCTCTATGGGGCTAGCACAGATACGCAGTATTTT
V gene: TRBV19
D gene: NA
J gene: TRBJ2-3
clone size: NA

CDR3 protein: CASSSGTSGPTTDTQYF
CDR3 DNA: TGCGCCAGCAGCAGCGGGACTAGCGGGCCAACCACAGATACGCAGTATTTT
V gene: TRBV5-1
D gene: TRBD2
J gene: TRBJ2-3
clone size: NA

CDR3 protein: CASSIWGQGRSPNTQYF
CDR3 DNA: TGTGCCAGTAGTATATGGGGCCAGGGGCGAAGTCCAAATACGCAGTATTTT
V gene: TRBV19
D gene: NA
J gene: TRBJ2-3
clone size: NA

CDR3 protein: CASSYAPGQPYEQYF
CDR3 DNA: TGTGCCAGCAGTTACGCTCCGGGACAACCCTACGAGCAGTACTTC
V gene: TRBV6-2/TRBV6-3
D gene: NA
J gene: TRBJ2-7
clone size: NA

CDR3 protein: CASSALGQRNQPQHF
CDR3 DNA: TGTGCCAGTAGTGCCCTGGGACAGCGCAATCAGCCCCAGCATTTT
V gene: TRBV19
D gene: TRBD1
J gene: TRBJ1-5
clone size: NA

CDR3 protein: CASIETSGRPFPGELFF
CDR3 DNA: TGTGCCAGTATAGAGACTAGCGGGAGGCCCTTTCCCGGGGAGCTGTTTTTT
V gene: TRBV7-9
D gene: TRBD2
J gene: TRBJ2-2
clone size: NA

CDR3 protein: CASSHSGDSYNEQFF
CDR3 DNA: TGTGCCAGCAGTCATAGCGGGGACTCCTACAATGAGCAGTTCTTC
V gene: TRBV7-3
D gene: TRBD2
J gene: TRBJ2-1
clone size: NA

CDR3 protein: CASSLAESSYNEQFF
CDR3 DNA: TGCGCCAGCAGCTTGGCCGAGAGCTCCTACAATGAGCAGTTCTTC
V gene: TRBV5-1
D gene: NA
J gene: TRBJ2-1
clone size: NA

CDR3 protein: CASSWTASVTGELFF
CDR3 DNA: TGTGCCAGCAGTTGGACAGCCTCGGTCACCGGGGAGCTGTTTTTT
V gene: TRBV2
D gene: NA
J gene: TRBJ2-2
clone size: NA

CDR3 protein: CAISEGLADPTDTQYF
CDR3 DNA: TGTGCCATCAGTGAGGGACTAGCGGACCCCACAGATACGCAGTATTTT
V gene: TRBV10-3
D gene: TRBD2
J gene: TRBJ2-3
clone size: NA

CDR3 protein: CASRPFSQGVTDTQYF
CDR3 DNA: TGTGCCAGCAGGCCGTTCTCACAGGGGGTAACAGATACGCAGTATTTT
V gene: TRBV5-5
D gene: TRBD1
J gene: TRBJ2-3
clone size: NA

CDR3 protein: CASSLQAGEGETQYF
CDR3 DNA: TGTGCCAGCAGCCTACAAGCGGGAGAGGGGGAGACCCAGTACTTC
V gene: TRBV7-9
D gene: TRBD2
J gene: TRBJ2-5
clone size: NA

CDR3 protein: CASSQPGLAGGPSSSGELFF
CDR3 DNA: TGTGCCAGCAGTCAACCGGGACTAGCGGGGGGGCCGTCCTCATCCGGGGAGCTGTTTTTT
V gene: TRBV6-6
D gene: TRBD2
J gene: TRBJ2-2
clone size: NA